Shown below are 11 T cell receptor beta chains from a single sample sequenced in a study of blood T cell repertoires in COVID-19. TCRdb's table, derived via immunoSEQ multiplex PCR, lists solely in-frame clones and lacks some. The table records 220,000 or so clones, roughly 80% of them present only once. Sequencing was done on a sample of peripheral blood. These receptors were taken from a woman in her sixties or seventies with acute or convalescent COVID-19.

The genes are TRBV7-9 and TRBJ2-3; D perhaps matches TRBD1 (6 bases). This CDR3 contains 16 residues. V lost 0 bases, J lost 6 bases, and 16 bases lay in between. Germline V CDR1 and CDR2: SEHNR, FQNEAQ (reference sequence). CDR3 in DNA: TGTGCCAGCAGCTTAGCGCTACAGGGTTGGTCGGATACGCAGTATTTT. It specifies CASSLALQGWSDTQYF.

The rearrangement uses TRBV11-3 and TRBJ2-1; 12 bases map to TRBD2. CDR3 length equals 15 residues. Germline lookup yields CDR1 SGHNT and CDR2 YENEEA. V shed 4 bases, J shed 7 bases, and the junction held 5 bases outside the gene matches. The CDR3 loop is CASSSSGRDANEQFF. CDR3 nucleotides: TGTGCCAGCAGCTCTAGCGGGAGGGACGCAAATGAGCAGTTCTTC. The whole variable domain, remainder taken from reference TRBV11-3 and TRBJ2-1, is EAGVVQSPRYKIIEKKQPVAFWCNPISGHNTLYWYLQNLGQGPELLIRYENEEAVDDSQLPKDRFSAERLKGVDSTLKIQPAELGDSAVYLCASSSSGRDANEQFFGPGTRLTVL.

The V gene is TRBV19, the J gene TRBJ2-2, with TRBD2 matching over 9 bases. Germline V gene lookup returns CDR1 LNHDA and CDR2 SQIVND (reference sequence). The CDR3 sequence is 17 residues long. V lost 3 bases and J lost 0; bases outside the gene matches: 5. The CDR3 nucleotides read TGTGCCAGTAGTATCTCTTCTAGCGGGACGAACACCGGGGAGCTGTTTTTT. Encoded protein: CASSISSSGTNTGELFF.

This chain joins TRBV5-6 and TRBJ2-1, with 12 positions matching TRBD2. The V and J ends lost 4 bases and 3 bases, in that order; junction bases with no gene match: 8. The CDR3 totals 17 residues. Germline CDR1 SGHDT, CDR2 YYEEEE. In DNA, the CDR3 is TGTGCCAGCAGCCCTAGCGGGAGGGATACCTACTACAATGAGCAGTTCTTC. Its translation: CASSPSGRDTYYNEQFF.

This clone has more than one count but fewer than ten. This chain uses TRBV9 with TRBJ2-5, with 7 bases aligning to TRBD2. The CDR3 length is 15 residues. Germline CDR1 and CDR2: SGDLS and YYNGEE. J was trimmed by 5 bases and V by 0 bases; bases with no gene match: 7. The CDR3 loop is CASSVAGGRRETQYF. The CDR3 DNA reads as TGTGCCAGCAGCGTAGCGGGAGGCCGCCGGGAGACCCAGTACTTC. The full variable domain, in which reference TRBV9 and TRBJ2-5 provide the parts outside the CDR3, is DSGVTQTPKHLITATGQRVTLRCSPRSGDLSVYWYQQSLDQGLQFLIQYYNGEERAKGNILERFSAQQFPDLHSELNLSSLELGDSALYFCASSVAGGRRETQYFGPGTRLLVL.

V and J are TRBV10-2 and TRBJ2-3; TRBD2 aligns across 7 bases. The germline gives CDR1 WSHSY, CDR2 SAAADI. The CDR3 contains 14 residues. V trimming: 4 bases; J trimming: 1 base; junction bases outside the gene matches: 2. CDR3 in amino acids: CASSVAGGTDTQYF. CDR3 DNA: TGCGCCAGCAGTGTTGCGGGAGGCACAGATACGCAGTATTTT.

The J gene is TRBJ2-3, the V gene TRBV5-1, with TRBD1 identical over 9 bases. With 0 bases clipped from V and 6 bases from J, the junction kept 8 bases outside the gene matches. CDR1 is SGHRS, CDR2 YFSETQ, per germline. The CDR3 runs 16 residues. The CDR3 spells CASSLAGRTGDDTQYF. The CDR3 DNA follows: TGCGCCAGCAGCTTGGCCGGCAGGACAGGGGATGATACGCAGTATTTT.

This chain connects TRBV28 to TRBJ2-1; 11 nucleotides align to TRBD2. Germline assignment: CDR1 MDHEN and CDR2 SYDVKM. The CDR3 has 12 amino acids. With 2 bases clipped from V and 15 bases from J, the junction kept 3 bases outside the gene matches. CDR3 nucleotide sequence: TGTGCCAGCAGTTTACGAGGACTAGCGGGGTTCTTC. This codes for CASSLRGLAGFF.

This clone appeared once. The J gene is TRBJ2-1, the V gene TRBV5-1; the match to TRBD2 covers 7 bases. CDR1 and CDR2 from the germline V gene are SGHRS and YFSETQ. There are 13 residues in the CDR3. J lost 6 bases, V lost 1 base, and 1 base had no gene match. The chain's CDR3 is CASSLPGGNEQFF. The CDR3 DNA sequence: TGCGCCAGCAGCTTGCCGGGAGGCAATGAGCAGTTCTTC.

The gene calls are TRBV29-1 and TRBJ2-7; 7 nucleotides align to TRBD1. V lost 4 bases to trimming and J lost 5 bases; unmatched junction nucleotides: 8. Germline values: CDR1 SQVTM, CDR2 ANQGSEA. The CDR3 contains 13 residues. The CDR3 DNA is TGCAGCGTTGGCACCGGGACAGTTAACGAGCAGTACTTC. It specifies CSVGTGTVNEQYF.

This clone was observed a handful of times. The chain uses TRBV5-1 and TRBJ1-4; 11 bases align to TRBD1. The CDR3 extends over 15 amino acids. The germline V gene has CDR1 SGHRS and CDR2 YFSETQ. V shed 4 bases, J shed 7 bases, and the junction held 6 bases outside the gene matches. The CDR3 region has the DNA TGCGCCAGCAGCCCCGGACAGGGGGCGGGTGAAAAACTGTTTTTT. Protein: CASSPGQGAGEKLFF.